This T cell receptor (beta chain) emerged from a study of CD8+CD57+ T cells in acquired aplastic anemia. Study results and caveats: Common to patients and controls were roughly 30 CD8+ CDR3 sequences.

Genomic DNA templated the TCR beta VDJ and CDR3 profiling. TCRdb redid the calling of the reads with MiXCR, one entry per CDR3 protein. This table has approximately 190,000 distinct CDR3 sequences, about 64% appearing once. Comments on this clonotype: Its antigen is still unknown.

Per germline, CDR1 MGHDK and CDR2 SYGVNS. The CDR3 loop spans 14 amino acids. The V and J ends lost 6 bases and 6 bases, in that order; junction bases with no gene match: 3. Sample: sorted CD4+, CD8+, or CD8+CD57+ T cells (not recorded which) from PBMCs. The V call is TRBV25-1, the J call TRBJ2-2; 11 bases map to TRBD2. The receptor was derived from a human donor with severe aplastic anemia or a healthy control (not recorded which). In DNA form, the CDR3 reads TGTGCCAGCAGCTTACTAGCGGGGGCCGGGGAGCTGTTTTTT. Translation: CASSLLAGAGELFF.